The T cell receptor beta chain under discussion was sequenced for a study of T cells expressing NK-cell markers. Turning to the study itself: Repertoires of TCR beta were obtained from T cells sorted as CD3+CD56+NKG2C+, CD3+CD56+NKG2C- and CD3+CD56-NKG2C+.

TCRdb reanalyzed the 5' RACE reads and collapses them to one entry per CDR3 protein, without DNA. This sample's table reports 550,000 or so distinct CDR3 sequences. Looked up from germline, CDR1 is SGHAT and CDR2 is FQDESV (reference sequence). This CDR3 has 13 residues. The clonotype comes from a man between 18 and 29 years old in good health. The chain recombines TRBV11-1 with TRBJ2-2. Sequencing input: blood T cells: a sorted CD56 or NKG2C T cell subset, CD4+ or CD8+ T cells, or bulk PBMC T cells (not recorded which). This CDR3 reads CASSPKFTGELFF.